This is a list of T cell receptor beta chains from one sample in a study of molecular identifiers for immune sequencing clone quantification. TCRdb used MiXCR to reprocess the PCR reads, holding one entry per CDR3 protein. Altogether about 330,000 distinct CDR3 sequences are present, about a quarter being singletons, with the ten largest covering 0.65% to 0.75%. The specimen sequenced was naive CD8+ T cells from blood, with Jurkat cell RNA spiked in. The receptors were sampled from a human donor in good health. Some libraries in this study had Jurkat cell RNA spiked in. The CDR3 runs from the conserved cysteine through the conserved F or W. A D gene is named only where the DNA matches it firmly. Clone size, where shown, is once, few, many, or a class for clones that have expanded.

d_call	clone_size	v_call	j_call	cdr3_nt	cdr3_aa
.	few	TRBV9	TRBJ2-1	TGTGCCAGCAGCGTAGTGTTAGCGGACTACAATGAGCAGTTCTTC	CASSVVLADYNEQFF
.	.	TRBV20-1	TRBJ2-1	TGCAGTGCTTCCGGGACAACTCGGTATGGTGAGCAGTTCTTC	CSASGTTRYGEQFF
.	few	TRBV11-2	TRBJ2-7	TGTGCCAGCAGCTTACTTACGTACGAGCAGTACTTC	CASSLLTYEQYF
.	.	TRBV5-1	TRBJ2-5	TGCGCCAGCAGCTTGTGGGGCTCCGGGAACCAAGAGACCCAGTACTTC	CASSLWGSGNQETQYF
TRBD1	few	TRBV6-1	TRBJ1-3	TGTGCCAGCAGTCTAGCGGGGACAGACTCTGGAAACACCATATATTTT	CASSLAGTDSGNTIYF
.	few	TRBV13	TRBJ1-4	TGTGCCAGCAGCATTCAGGGATGGAATAATGAAAAACTGTTTTTT	CASSIQGWNNEKLFF
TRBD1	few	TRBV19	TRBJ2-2	TGTGCCAGTATCGGTTCAGGGGGCTATCCCGGGGAGCTGTTTTTT	CASIGSGGYPGELFF
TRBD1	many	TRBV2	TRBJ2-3	TGTGCCAGCAGTGAAGCCCTAACAGGGGGCGATACGCAGTATTTT	CASSEALTGGDTQYF
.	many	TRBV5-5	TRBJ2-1	TGTGCCAGCAGCCCAGAGAGCTCCTACAATGAGCAGTTCTTC	CASSPESSYNEQFF
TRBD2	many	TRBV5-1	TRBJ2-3	TGCGCCAGCAGCTTGCCGACTAGCGGTCAGACAGATACGCAGTATTTT	CASSLPTSGQTDTQYF
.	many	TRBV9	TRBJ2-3	TGTGCCAGCGCTAGCGCCACAGATACGCAGTATTTT	CASASATDTQYF
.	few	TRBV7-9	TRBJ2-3	TGTGCCAGCATCCTGACGGCGAGCACAGATACGCAGTATTTT	CASILTASTDTQYF
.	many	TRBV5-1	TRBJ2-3	TGCGCCAGCAGCTTGGATGCCAGCAGCACAGATACGCAGTATTTT	CASSLDASSTDTQYF
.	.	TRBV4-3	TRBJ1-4	TGCGCCAGCAGCCAAGATCGCGGGTTAACTAATGAAAAACTGTTTTTT	CASSQDRGLTNEKLFF
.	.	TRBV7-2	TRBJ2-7	TGTGCCAGCAGCTTAGGGGCCAGAAACTCCTACGAGCAGTACTTC	CASSLGARNSYEQYF
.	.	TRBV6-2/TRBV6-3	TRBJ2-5	TGTGCCCGCAGTTACCCCTCGCCGTACCCCGCGCCCCAGTACTTC	CARSYPSPYPAPQYF
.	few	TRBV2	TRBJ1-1	TGTGCCAGCAACAACCCGACGGAGATGAACACTGAAGCTTTCTTT	CASNNPTEMNTEAFF
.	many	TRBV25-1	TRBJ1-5	TGTGCCAGCAGTGAAATGGGGAGCAATCAGCCCCAGCATTTT	CASSEMGSNQPQHF
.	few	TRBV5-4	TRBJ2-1	TGTGCCAGCAGCTTGGACAAAAGCTCCTACAATGAGCAGTTCTTC	CASSLDKSSYNEQFF
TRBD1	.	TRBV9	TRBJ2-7	TGTGCCAGCAGCCGAAACTACGGGACAGACACCTACGAGCAGTACTTC	CASSRNYGTDTYEQYF
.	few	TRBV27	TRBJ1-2	TGTGCCAGCAGTTTTGGACCCTATAATAACTATGGCTACACCTTC	CASSFGPYNNYGYTF
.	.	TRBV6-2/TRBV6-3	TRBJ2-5	TGTGCCAGCAGTCCCACGACGGGGCAAGTGACCCAGTACTTC	CASSPTTGQVTQYF
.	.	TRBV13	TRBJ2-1	TGTGCCAGCAGCCCAATGACTAACCCCTACGTTTATGAGCAGTTCTTC	CASSPMTNPYVYEQFF
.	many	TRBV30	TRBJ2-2	TGTGCCTGGACCCTGGGTATGAGCACCGGGGAGCTGTTTTTT	CAWTLGMSTGELFF
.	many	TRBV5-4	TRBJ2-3	TGTGCCAGCAGTTGGGGAACGAGCACAGATACGCAGTATTTT	CASSWGTSTDTQYF
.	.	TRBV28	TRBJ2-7	TGTGCCAGCAGTTTATCAGGGATGAACTACGAGCAGTACTTC	CASSLSGMNYEQYF